This TCR beta chain emerged from a study of blood T cell repertoires in COVID-19. For the study at large: The samples span acute and convalescent COVID-19 from the United States, Italy and Spain. The cDNA or gDNA used as material had been derived from T cells, B-cell-depleted T cells, or PBMCs.

As handled by the study authors: The authors estimated nucleated cell counts from reference gene primer amplification. Measured with immunoSEQ multiplex PCR; TCRdb has only the in-frame clones, and not every one. V, J and clone size were drawn from that table, and D and trimming were deduced from the DNA. The sample has under 200,000 clones, 85% to 95% seen once. CDR1 is SGHRS, CDR2 YFSETQ, per germline. Trimming stripped 2 bases from V and 2 bases from J, with 11 bases between. The CDR3 has 14 amino acids. This chain joins TRBV5-1 and TRBJ2-7; a weak D match, TRBD1 (6 bases). This TCR derives from a man in his forties or fifties with acute or convalescent COVID-19. Sequences were obtained from peripheral blood. CDR3 sequence: CASSLEDSTYEQYF. Written as DNA, the CDR3 is TGCGCCAGCAGCTTAGAGGACAGTACCTACGAGCAGTACTTC. Together with reference TRBV5-1 and TRBJ2-7, the CDR3 gives the full variable domain: KAGVTQTPRYLIKTRGQQVTLSCSPISGHRSVSWYQQTPGQGLQFLFEYFSETQRNKGNFPGRFSGRQFSNSRSEMNVSTLELGDSALYLCASSLEDSTYEQYFGPGTRLTVT.